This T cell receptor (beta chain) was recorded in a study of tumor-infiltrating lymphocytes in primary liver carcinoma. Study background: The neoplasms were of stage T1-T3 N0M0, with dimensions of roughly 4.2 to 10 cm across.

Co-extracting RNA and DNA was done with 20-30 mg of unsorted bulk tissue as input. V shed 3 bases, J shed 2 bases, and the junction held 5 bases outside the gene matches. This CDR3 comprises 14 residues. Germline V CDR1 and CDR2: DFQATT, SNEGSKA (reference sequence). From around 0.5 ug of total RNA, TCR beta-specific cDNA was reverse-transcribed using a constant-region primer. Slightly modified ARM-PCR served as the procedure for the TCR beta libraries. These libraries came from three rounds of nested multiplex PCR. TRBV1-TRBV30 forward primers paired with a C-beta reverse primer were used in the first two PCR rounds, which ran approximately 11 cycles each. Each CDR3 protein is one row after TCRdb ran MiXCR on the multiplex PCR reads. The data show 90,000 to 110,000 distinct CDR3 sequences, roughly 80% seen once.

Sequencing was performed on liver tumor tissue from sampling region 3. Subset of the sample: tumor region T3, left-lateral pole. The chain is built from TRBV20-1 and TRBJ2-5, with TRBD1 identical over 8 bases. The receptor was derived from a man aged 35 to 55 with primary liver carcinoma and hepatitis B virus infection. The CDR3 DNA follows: TGCAGTGCTAGCCCCAGGGGGCTGCAAGAGACCCAGTACTTC. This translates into CSASPRGLQETQYF.